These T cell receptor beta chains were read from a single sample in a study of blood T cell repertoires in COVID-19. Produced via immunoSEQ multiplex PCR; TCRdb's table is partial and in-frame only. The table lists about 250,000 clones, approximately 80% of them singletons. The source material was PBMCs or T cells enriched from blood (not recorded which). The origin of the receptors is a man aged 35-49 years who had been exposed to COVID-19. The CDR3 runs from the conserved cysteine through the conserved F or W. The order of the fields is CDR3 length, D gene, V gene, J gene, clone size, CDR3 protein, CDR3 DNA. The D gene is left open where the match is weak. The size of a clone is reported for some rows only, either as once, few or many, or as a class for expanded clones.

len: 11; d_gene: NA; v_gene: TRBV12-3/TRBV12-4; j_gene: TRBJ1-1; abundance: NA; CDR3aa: CASSSDQAAFF; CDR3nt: TGTGCCAGCAGTAGTGACCAGGCGGCTTTCTTT
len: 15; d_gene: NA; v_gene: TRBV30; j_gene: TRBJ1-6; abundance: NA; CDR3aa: CAWSVRRRDNSPLHF; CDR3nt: TGTGCCTGGAGTGTTCGGCGGAGAGATAATTCACCCCTCCACTTT
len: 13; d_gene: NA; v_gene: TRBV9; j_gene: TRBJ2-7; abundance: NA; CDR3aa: CASSVGLRSEQYF; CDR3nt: TGTGCCAGCAGCGTAGGTCTTCGTAGCGAGCAGTACTTC
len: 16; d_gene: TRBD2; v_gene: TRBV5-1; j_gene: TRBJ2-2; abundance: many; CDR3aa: CASSWTSGSSVGELFF; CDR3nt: TGCGCCAGCAGCTGGACTAGCGGGAGTTCGGTCGGGGAGCTGTTTTTT
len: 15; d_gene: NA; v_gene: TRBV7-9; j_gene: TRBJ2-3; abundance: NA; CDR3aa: CASSFINLLTDTQYF; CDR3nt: TGTGCCAGCAGCTTTATTAATCTTCTCACAGATACGCAGTATTTT
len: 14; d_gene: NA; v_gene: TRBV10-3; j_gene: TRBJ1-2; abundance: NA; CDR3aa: CATTGGGWNYGYTF; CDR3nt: TGTGCCACCACAGGAGGAGGGTGGAACTATGGCTACACCTTC
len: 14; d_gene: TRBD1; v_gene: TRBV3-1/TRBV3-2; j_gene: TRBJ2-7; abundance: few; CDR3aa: CASSPLTGPYEQYF; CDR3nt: TGTGCCAGCAGCCCTCTGACAGGGCCCTACGAGCAGTACTTC
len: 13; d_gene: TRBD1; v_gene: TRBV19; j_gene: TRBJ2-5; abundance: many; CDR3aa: CASKGQDQETQYF; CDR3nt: TGTGCCAGTAAGGGACAGGACCAAGAGACCCAGTACTTC
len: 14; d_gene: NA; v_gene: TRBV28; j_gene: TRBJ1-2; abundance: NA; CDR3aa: CASSLTETNYGYTF; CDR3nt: TGTGCCAGCAGTTTGACAGAGACTAACTATGGCTACACCTTC
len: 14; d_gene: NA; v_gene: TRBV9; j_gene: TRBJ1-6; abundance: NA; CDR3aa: CASSVADRDSPLHF; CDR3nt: TGTGCCAGCAGCGTAGCCGATCGGGATTCACCCCTCCACTTT
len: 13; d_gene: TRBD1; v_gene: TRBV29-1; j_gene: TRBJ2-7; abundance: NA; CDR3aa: CSGTGTGRYGQYF; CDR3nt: TGCAGCGGGACCGGGACAGGACGCTACGGGCAGTACTTC
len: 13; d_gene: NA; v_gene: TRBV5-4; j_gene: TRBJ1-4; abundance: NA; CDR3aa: CASSFSLSEKLFF; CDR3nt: TGTGCCAGCAGCTTTAGTTTGTCTGAAAAACTGTTTTTT
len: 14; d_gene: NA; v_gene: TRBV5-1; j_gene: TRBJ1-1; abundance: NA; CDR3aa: CASGHLGRNTEAFF; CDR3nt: TGCGCCAGCGGTCACCTAGGGAGGAACACTGAAGCTTTCTTT
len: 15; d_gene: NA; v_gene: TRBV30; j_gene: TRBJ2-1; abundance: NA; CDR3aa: CAWRGPSVYYNEQFF; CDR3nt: TGTGCCTGGAGGGGGCCTAGCGTATACTACAATGAGCAGTTCTTC
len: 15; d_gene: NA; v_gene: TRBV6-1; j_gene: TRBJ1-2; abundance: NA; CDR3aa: CASSESPAGPYGYTF; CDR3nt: TGTGCCAGCAGTGAATCCCCAGCAGGGCCTTACGGCTACACCTTC
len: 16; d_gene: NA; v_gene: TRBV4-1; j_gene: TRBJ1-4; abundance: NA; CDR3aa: CASSGEAGATNEKLFF; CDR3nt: TGCGCCAGCAGCGGGGAAGCAGGGGCAACTAATGAAAAACTGTTTTTT
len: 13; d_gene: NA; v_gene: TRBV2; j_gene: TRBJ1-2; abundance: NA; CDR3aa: CASSERGRGGYTF; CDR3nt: TGTGCCAGCTCCGAGCGGGGCAGGGGTGGCTACACCTTC
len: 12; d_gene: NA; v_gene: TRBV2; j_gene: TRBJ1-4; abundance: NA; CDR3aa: CASRRQNEKLFF; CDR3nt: TGTGCCAGCAGGCGGCAGAACGAAAAACTGTTTTTT
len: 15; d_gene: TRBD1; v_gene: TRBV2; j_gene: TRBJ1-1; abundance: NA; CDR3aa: CASSGYIGQALEAFF; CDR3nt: TGTGCCAGCAGTGGATACATTGGACAGGCGCTTGAAGCTTTCTTT
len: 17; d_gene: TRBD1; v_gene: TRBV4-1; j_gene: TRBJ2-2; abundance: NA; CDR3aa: CASSQPPGQGGTGELFF; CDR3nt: TGCGCCAGCAGCCAACCGCCGGGACAGGGGGGCACCGGGGAGCTGTTTTTT
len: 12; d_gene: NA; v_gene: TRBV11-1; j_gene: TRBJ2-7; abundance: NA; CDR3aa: CASSQGSGEQYF; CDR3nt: TGTGCCAGCAGTCAGGGGTCGGGCGAGCAGTACTTC
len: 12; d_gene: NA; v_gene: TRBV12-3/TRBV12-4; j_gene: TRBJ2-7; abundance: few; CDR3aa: CASTGDSYEQYF; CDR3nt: TGTGCCAGCACAGGGGACTCCTACGAGCAGTACTTC
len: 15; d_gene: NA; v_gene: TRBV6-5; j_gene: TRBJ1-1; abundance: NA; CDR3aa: CASRPRAGGWTEAFF; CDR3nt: TGTGCCAGCAGACCCCGCGCGGGGGGGTGGACTGAAGCTTTCTTT
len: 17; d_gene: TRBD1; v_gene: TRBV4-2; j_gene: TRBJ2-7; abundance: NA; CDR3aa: CASSQEAAGTGHYEQYF; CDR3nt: TGTGCCAGCAGCCAAGAAGCGGCCGGGACAGGGCACTACGAGCAGTACTTC
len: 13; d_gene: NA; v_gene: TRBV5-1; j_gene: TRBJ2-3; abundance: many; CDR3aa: CASSERLADTQYF; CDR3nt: TGCGCCAGCAGCGAAAGACTAGCAGATACGCAGTATTTT
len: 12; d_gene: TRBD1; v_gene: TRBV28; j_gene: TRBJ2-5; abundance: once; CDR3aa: CARYTGGETQYF; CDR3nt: TGTGCCAGGTATACAGGGGGCGAGACCCAGTACTTC
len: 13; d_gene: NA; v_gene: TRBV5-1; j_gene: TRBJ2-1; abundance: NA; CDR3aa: CASSLAGKGEQFF; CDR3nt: TGCGCCAGCAGCTTGGCCGGGAAGGGTGAGCAGTTCTTC
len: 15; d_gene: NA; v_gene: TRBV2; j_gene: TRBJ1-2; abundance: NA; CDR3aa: CASSRDTGFSYGYTF; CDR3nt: TGTGCCAGCAGCCGAGACACGGGGTTCTCCTATGGCTACACCTTC
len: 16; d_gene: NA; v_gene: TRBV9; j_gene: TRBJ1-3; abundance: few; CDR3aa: CASSVGSRVSGNTIYF; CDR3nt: TGTGCCAGCAGCGTAGGATCCAGGGTCTCTGGAAACACCATATATTTT
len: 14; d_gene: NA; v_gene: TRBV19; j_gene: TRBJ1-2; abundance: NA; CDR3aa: CASKEDSSNYGYTF; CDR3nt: TGTGCCAGTAAGGAGGACAGTTCTAACTATGGCTACACCTTC
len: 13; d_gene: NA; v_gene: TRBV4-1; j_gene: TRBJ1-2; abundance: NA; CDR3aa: CASSLGNGYGYTF; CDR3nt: TGCGCCAGCAGCCTCGGGAATGGCTATGGCTACACCTTC
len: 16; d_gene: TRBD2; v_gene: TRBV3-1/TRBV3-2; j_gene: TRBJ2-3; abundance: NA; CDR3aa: CASSSIAGVTTDTQYF; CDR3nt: TGTGCCAGCAGCTCGATAGCGGGAGTTACGACAGATACGCAGTATTTT
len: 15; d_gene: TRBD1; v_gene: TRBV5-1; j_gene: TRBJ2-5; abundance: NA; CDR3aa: CASSLQGQDQETQYF; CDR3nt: TGCGCCAGCAGCCTACAAGGACAGGACCAAGAGACCCAGTACTTC
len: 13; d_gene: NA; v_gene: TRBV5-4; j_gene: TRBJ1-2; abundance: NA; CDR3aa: CASSLGGNYGYTF; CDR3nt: TGTGCCAGCAGCTTGGGCGGTAACTATGGCTACACCTTC
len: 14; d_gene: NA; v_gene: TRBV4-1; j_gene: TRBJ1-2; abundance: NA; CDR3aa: CASSHVRNPYGYTF; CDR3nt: TGCGCCAGCAGCCACGTCAGGAATCCCTATGGCTACACCTTC
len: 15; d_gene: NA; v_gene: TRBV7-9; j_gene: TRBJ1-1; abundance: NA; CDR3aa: CASSLLGRGPTEAFF; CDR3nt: TGTGCCAGCAGCTTACTCGGCAGGGGACCCACTGAAGCTTTCTTT
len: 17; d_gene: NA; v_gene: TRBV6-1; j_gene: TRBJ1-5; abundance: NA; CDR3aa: CASSEGVGRLPNQPQHF; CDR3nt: TGTGCCAGCAGTGAAGGGGTTGGGAGGCTACCTAATCAGCCCCAGCATTTT
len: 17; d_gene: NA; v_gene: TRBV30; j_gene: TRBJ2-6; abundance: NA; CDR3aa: CAWSPRGAISGANVLTF; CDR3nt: TGTGCCTGGAGTCCCAGGGGCGCAATCTCTGGGGCCAACGTCCTGACTTTC
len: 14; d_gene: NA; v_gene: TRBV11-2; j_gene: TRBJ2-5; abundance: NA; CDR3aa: CASSFPGWSETQYF; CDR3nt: TGTGCCAGCAGCTTTCCGGGTTGGAGTGAGACCCAGTACTTC
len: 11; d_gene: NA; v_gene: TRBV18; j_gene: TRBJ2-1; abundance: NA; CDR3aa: CASSARGEQFF; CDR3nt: TGTGCCAGCTCAGCACGAGGGGAGCAGTTCTTC
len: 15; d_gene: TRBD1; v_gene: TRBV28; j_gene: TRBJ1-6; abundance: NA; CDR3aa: CASSLSGQGHSPLHF; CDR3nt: TGTGCCAGCAGTTTATCTGGACAGGGTCACTCACCCCTCCACTTT
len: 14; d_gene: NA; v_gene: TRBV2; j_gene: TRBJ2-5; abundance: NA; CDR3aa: CAKTSDSWRETQYF; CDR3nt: TGTGCCAAAACATCGGACAGTTGGAGAGAGACCCAGTACTTC
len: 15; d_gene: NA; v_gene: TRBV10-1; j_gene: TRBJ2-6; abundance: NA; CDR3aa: CASSDGGAGANVLTF; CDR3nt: TGCGCCAGCAGTGACGGCGGGGCTGGGGCCAACGTCCTGACTTTC
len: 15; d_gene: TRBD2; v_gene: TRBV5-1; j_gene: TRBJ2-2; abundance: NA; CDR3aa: CASSLTSGKAGELFF; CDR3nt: TGCGCCAGCAGCTTGACTAGCGGGAAAGCCGGGGAGCTGTTTTTT
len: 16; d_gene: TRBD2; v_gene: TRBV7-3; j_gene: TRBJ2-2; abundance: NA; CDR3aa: CASSPRTSRYTGELFF; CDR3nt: TGTGCCAGCAGCCCGCGGACTAGCCGATACACCGGGGAGCTGTTTTTT
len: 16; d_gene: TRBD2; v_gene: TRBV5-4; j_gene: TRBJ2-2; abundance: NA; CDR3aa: CASSLEGLAGGGELFF; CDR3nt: TGTGCCAGCAGCTTGGAAGGACTAGCGGGAGGCGGGGAGCTGTTTTTT